This is a list of T cell receptor beta chains from one sample in a study of blood T cells in healthy people across ages. TCRdb reprocessed the 5' RACE reads via MiXCR and lists one record per CDR3 protein. Here the sample spans 1.5 million to 2 million distinct CDR3 sequences, 49% being singletons. Sequenced material: blood. Receptor source: a middle-aged woman in good health. Both conserved end residues are part of each CDR3. D genes are given only for firm matches. Where a row states a size, it is once, few, many or the class of an expanded clone; other rows omit it.

>TRBV4-1|TRBD1|TRBJ2-7|.
CASSHGQGPSFYEQYF
TGCGCCAGCAGCCACGGACAGGGGCCCTCCTTCTACGAGCAGTACTTC
>TRBV6-1|TRBD1|TRBJ2-1|few
CASSDDGDRASHNEQFF
TGTGCCAGCAGTGATGATGGAGACAGGGCCTCCCACAATGAGCAGTTCTTC
>TRBV7-2|.|TRBJ2-3|.
CASSFKQRTDTQYF
TGTGCCAGCAGCTTCAAACAGCGCACAGATACGCAGTATTTT
>TRBV27|.|TRBJ1-2|.
CASSASGRTYGYTF
TGTGCCAGCAGCGCCTCGGGACGGACCTATGGCTACACCTTC
>TRBV7-2|.|TRBJ2-3|few
CASSPRWDTQYF
TGTGCCAGCTCTCCTAGGTGGGATACGCAGTATTTT
>TRBV4-3|.|TRBJ1-2|few
CASSQGFWDFVTYYGYTF
TGCGCCAGCAGCCAAGGTTTCTGGGATTTTGTGACATACTATGGCTACACCTTC
>TRBV7-2|.|TRBJ1-6|.
CASSSLALQNSPLHF
TGTGCCAGCAGCTCTCTAGCCCTGCAGAATTCACCCCTCCACTTT
>TRBV27|TRBD1|TRBJ1-2|once
CASSSAGTGGMGYTF
TGTGCCAGCAGTTCAGCCGGGACAGGAGGGATGGGCTACACCTTC
>TRBV5-1|TRBD2|TRBJ2-5|few
CASSRGDAQETQYF
TGCGCCAGCAGCCGGGGGGACGCACAAGAGACCCAGTACTTC
>TRBV20-1|.|TRBJ1-2|few
CSAETGYGYGYTF
TGCAGTGCTGAAACAGGGTACGGCTATGGCTACACCTTC
>TRBV20-1|.|TRBJ1-2|.
CSPGTQVNYGYTF
TGCAGTCCCGGGACACAAGTTAACTATGGCTACACCTTC
>TRBV20-1|.|TRBJ1-1|.
CSASTPRWGAEDTEAFF
TGCAGTGCTAGTACCCCTCGTTGGGGGGCGGAGGACACTGAAGCTTTCTTT
>TRBV7-2|.|TRBJ2-5|.
CASSSQGGHTNEQYF
TGTGCCAGCAGCTCTCAGGGGGGACACACCAATGAGCAGTACTTC
>TRBV28|TRBD1|TRBJ2-5|few
CASSLWDRIETQYF
TGTGCCAGCAGTTTGTGGGACAGAATAGAGACCCAGTACTTC
>TRBV7-9|.|TRBJ2-1|.
CASSPPTNEQFF
TGTGCCAGCAGTCCCCCCACAAATGAGCAGTTCTTC
>TRBV28|.|TRBJ2-7|once
CASTDRNSYEQYF
TGTGCCAGCACCGACAGAAACTCCTACGAGCAGTACTTC
>TRBV13|TRBD2|TRBJ2-3|.
CASSFERGPDTQYF
TGTGCCAGCAGTTTTGAGCGGGGGCCAGATACGCAGTATTTT
>TRBV7-2|.|TRBJ2-6|few
CASSLSIGVLTF
TGTGCCAGCAGCTTAAGTATCGGCGTCCTGACTTTC
>TRBV7-2|.|TRBJ1-1|.
CASSSSNTEAFF
TGTGCCAGCAGCTCTTCGAACACTGAAGCTTTCTTT
>TRBV4-2|.|TRBJ2-3|few
CASSQEWLGFTQYF
TGTGCCAGCAGCCAAGAGTGGCTAGGTTTTACGCAGTATTTT
>TRBV20-1|TRBD2|TRBJ2-1|few
CSASRTSPYNEQFF
TGCAGTGCTAGTCGGACTAGTCCCTACAATGAGCAGTTCTTC
>TRBV7-9|.|TRBJ2-1|.
CASSLGDAGREQFF
TGTGCCAGCAGCTTAGGGGACGCGGGGCGGGAGCAGTTCTTC
>TRBV20-1|TRBD2|TRBJ2-7|.
CSARDLGAGAHEQYF
TGCAGTGCTAGAGATCTGGGAGCGGGGGCCCACGAGCAGTACTTC